The entry below describes one T cell receptor beta chain. These data come from a study of T cells in Graves' hyperthyroidism and ophthalmopathy. TCR beta CDR3 regions were amplified from RNA transcripts. The TCR CDR3 was amplified in a first-round RT-PCR using the HTBI primer set. From the multiplex PCR reads, TCRdb called clonotypes with MiXCR, one entry per CDR3 protein. The table shows about 770,000 distinct CDR3 sequences, with around 20% occurring only once. Germline loops: CDR1 LNHDA, CDR2 SQIVND (reference sequence). The CDR3 is 13 amino acids. The V and J ends lost 7 bases and 3 bases respectively, with 12 bases between them. The study left out patients who had uncontrolled infection, other autoimmune disease, pregnancy or lactation.

This chain links TRBV19 with TRBJ1-1; possible D gene TRBD1, 5 bases. The receptor comes from a woman in her forties or fifties with Graves' hyperthyroidism that later progressed to Graves' ophthalmopathy. The sample was blood. This CDR3 reads CASIDVRDTEAFF. The CDR3 DNA is TGTGCCAGTATCGACGTCAGGGACACTGAAGCTTTCTTT.